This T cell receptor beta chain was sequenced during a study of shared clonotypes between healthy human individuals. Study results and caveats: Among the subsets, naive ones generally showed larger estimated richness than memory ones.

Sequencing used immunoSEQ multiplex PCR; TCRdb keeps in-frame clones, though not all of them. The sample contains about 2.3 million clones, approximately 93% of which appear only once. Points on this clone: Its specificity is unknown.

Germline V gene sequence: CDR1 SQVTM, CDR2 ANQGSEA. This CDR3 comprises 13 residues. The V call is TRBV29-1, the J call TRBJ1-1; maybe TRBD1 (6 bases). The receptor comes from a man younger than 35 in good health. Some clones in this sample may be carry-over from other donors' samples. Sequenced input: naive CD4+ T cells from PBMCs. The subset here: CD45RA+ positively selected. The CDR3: CSAELQGNTEAFF. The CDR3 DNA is TGCAGTGCCGAATTACAGGGAAACACTGAAGCTTTCTTT.